The 8 T cell receptor beta chains below come from one sample, sequenced in a study of cytomegalovirus exposure and HLA in healthy donors. PCR amplification relied on 60 Vbeta primers (plus 13 Jbeta primers). The repertoire was sequenced with immunoSEQ multiplex PCR; TCRdb's copy has only in-frame clones and lacks some. Of about 250,000 clones in the sample, 80% were seen once. Sequencing was carried out using PBMCs. The receptors stem from a girl aged 2 to 9 in good health and CMV-seronegative.

In this sample, this clone turned up a few times. CDR3 sequence (DNA): TGTGCCAGCAGTGAAAGGGCGGGGGGGCCTTTTGAGCAGTTCTTC. Protein: CASSERAGGPFEQFF. V gene TRBV6-4 combines with J gene TRBJ2-1; 9 nucleotides match TRBD2. Germline trimming cut 3 bases from V and 9 bases from J; bases unmatched to any gene: 9. Germline V gene sequence: CDR1 MRHNA, CDR2 SNTAGT. This CDR3 spans 15 amino acids.

V usage is TRBV7-9 and J usage is TRBJ2-7, with 8 bases identical to TRBD1. The CDR3 spans 15 residues. The germline CDR1 and CDR2 sequences are SEHNR and FQNEAQ (reference sequence). V lost 1 base and J lost 2; bases outside the gene matches: 4. The CDR3 region is CASSLVLQGAYEQYF. As DNA, the CDR3 is TGTGCCAGCAGCTTAGTTCTACAGGGGGCCTACGAGCAGTACTTC.

V gene TRBV7-6 combines with J gene TRBJ2-6; the D is unclear. In germline, CDR1 is SGHVS, CDR2 FNYEAQ. The CDR3 is 17 amino acids. V was pared by 2 bases and J by 2 bases, with 13 bases between. The CDR3 loop is CASSLSSNRAGANVLTF. CDR3 in DNA: TGTGCCAGCAGCTTAAGCAGCAACAGAGCTGGGGCCAACGTCCTGACTTTC. Supplemented by reference TRBV7-6 and TRBJ2-6, the full variable domain reads GAGVSQSPRYKVTKRGQDVALRCDPISGHVSLYWYRQALGQGPEFLTYFNYEAQQDKSGLPNDRFSAERPEGSISTLTIQRTEQRDSAMYRCASSLSSNRAGANVLTFGAGSRLTVL.

The chain carries TRBV7-3 and TRBJ2-5, with 9 bases aligning to TRBD2. The CDR3 extends over 13 amino acids. V shed 8 bases, J shed 5 bases, and the junction held 6 bases outside the gene matches. CDR1 and CDR2 (germline): SGHTA, FQGTGA. CDR3 sequence reads: CASGLARDETQYF. The CDR3, as DNA: TGTGCCAGCGGACTAGCGCGGGATGAGACCCAGTACTTC.

In this sample, this clone turned up once. J is TRBJ2-2 and V is TRBV7-6, with 7 bases that match TRBD2. The germline V gene has CDR1 SGHVS and CDR2 FNYEAQ. The V gene end was trimmed by 5 bases and the J gene end by 8 bases; junction bases not matched to a gene: 14. The CDR3 extends over 16 amino acids. CDR3: CASSPGRWKLVGELFF. CDR3 in DNA: TGTGCCAGCAGCCCCGGGAGGTGGAAATTAGTGGGGGAGCTGTTTTTT.

This clone was seen ten or more times. The same CDR3 also results from other DNA sequences found in this sample. CDR3 protein: CASSIGAGSYNEQFF. CDR3 coding DNA: TGTGCCAGTAGTATCGGGGCGGGATCTTACAATGAGCAGTTCTTC. The V gene is TRBV19, the J gene TRBJ2-1; tentatively, D is TRBD2 (6 bases). The CDR3 contains 15 residues. CDR1 and CDR2 (germline): LNHDA, SQIVND (reference sequence). The germline V and J ends were trimmed by 3 bases and 4 bases, with 13 bases remaining between them.

V and J are TRBV21-1 and TRBJ2-1; the DNA was not used to check the table's D call, TRBD1. TRBV21-1 is noted as a pseudogene. The CDR3 has 16 residues. In DNA, the CDR3 is TGTGCCAGCAGCACCAGACACAGGGGGGAAGCTAATGAGCAGTTCTTC. Translating gives CASSTRHRGEANEQFF.

This chain links TRBV7-9 with TRBJ1-2; D not resolved. CDR3 size: 12 residues. Germline values: CDR1 SEHNR, CDR2 FQNEAQ (reference sequence). V lost 8 bases and J lost 8, with 15 bases in between. Here the CDR3 DNA reads TGTGCCAGCGGGCCAAGGGAGCAGGGCTACACCTTC. This gives the protein CASGPREQGYTF.